The 14 T cell receptor beta chains in this list originate from one sample, sequenced in a study of blood T cell repertoires in COVID-19. Assay: immunoSEQ multiplex PCR; the TCRdb copy retains only in-frame clones and omits some. In the table there are 200,000 to 250,000 clones, around 83% of which are singletons. The material sequenced was PBMCs or T cells enriched from blood (not recorded which). The receptors stem from a woman between 40 and 55 years old who had recovered from COVID-19.

V and J are TRBV7-3 and TRBJ2-1, with D perhaps TRBD2 (5 bases). V dropped 2 bases and J dropped 2 bases, with 7 bases sitting between them. The CDR3 totals 14 residues. The germline V gene encodes CDR1 SGHTA and CDR2 FQGTGA. CDR3 DNA: TGTGCCAGCAGCTTACCCGGGACCTACAATGAGCAGTTCTTC. It codes for CASSLPGTYNEQFF.

The chain combines TRBV29-1 with TRBJ2-1; 11 nucleotides line up with TRBD2. Germline V gene data show CDR1 as SQVTM and CDR2 as ANQGSEA. The CDR3 loop spans 15 amino acids. Unmatched junction bases numbered 6, after V lost 5 bases and J lost 3 bases. This CDR3 is CSVRGLAGLYNEQFF. DNA for the CDR3: TGCAGCGTTCGCGGACTAGCGGGCCTCTACAATGAGCAGTTCTTC.

This sequence joins TRBV19 and TRBJ1-3; D remains ambiguous. The length of the CDR3 is 15 residues. CDR1 and CDR2 from the germline V gene are LNHDA and SQIVND (reference sequence). Trimming took off 0 bases at V and 1 base at J, with 7 bases between the two ends. This CDR3 is CASSIDGRSGNTIYF. The CDR3 DNA reads as TGTGCCAGTAGTATAGATGGGCGTTCTGGAAACACCATATATTTT. Full variable domain (missing parts from reference TRBV19 and TRBJ1-3): DGGITQSPKYLFRKEGQNVTLSCEQNLNHDAMYWYRQDPGQGLRLIYYSQIVNDFQKGDIAEGYSVSREKKESFPLTVTSAQKNPTAFYLCASSIDGRSGNTIYFGEGSWLTVV.

The V call is TRBV24-1, the J call TRBJ1-5; TRBD1 aligns across 8 bases. Trimming cost V 2 bases and J 2 bases; bases outside gene matches: 1. Germline CDR1 reads KGHDR; CDR2 reads SFDVKD. The CDR3 consists of 15 residues. CDR3 region: CATSDSQGGNQPQHF. CDR3 bases: TGTGCCACCAGTGATTCACAGGGGGGCAATCAGCCCCAGCATTTT.

The chain combines TRBV28 with TRBJ1-1, with TRBD1 identical over 7 bases. This CDR3 is built from 16 residues. Unmatched junction bases numbered 12, after V lost 4 bases and J lost 4 bases. Germline loops: CDR1 MDHEN, CDR2 SYDVKM. The CDR3, as DNA: TGTGCCAGCAGTTCCTTAGGACAGGCTCAGGGCACTGAAGCTTTCTTT. This sequence encodes CASSSLGQAQGTEAFF.

The chain is built from TRBV10-1 and TRBJ2-5, with D possibly being TRBD1 (6 bases). The CDR3 length is 15 residues. Per the germline V gene, CDR1 is WNHNN and CDR2 is SYGVQD (reference sequence). V was cut by 0 bases and J by 1 base, with 9 bases left in between. CDR3 region: CASSESGASQETQYF. Written as DNA, the CDR3 is TGCGCCAGCAGTGAGTCGGGGGCTTCCCAAGAGACCCAGTACTTC.

The rearrangement uses TRBV7-2 and TRBJ1-1; 8 nucleotides agree with TRBD1. V lost 2 bases, J lost 5 bases, and 4 bases stayed unmatched. Germline V lookup: CDR1 SGHTA, CDR2 FQGNSA. This CDR3 has 14 residues. Here the CDR3 DNA reads TGTGCCAGCAGCTTATGGACAGGGCGGACTGAAGCTTTCTTT. Protein: CASSLWTGRTEAFF.

The chain combines TRBV23-1 with TRBJ1-1; 8 bases align to TRBD1. TRBV23-1 is given ORF status, its function remaining uncertain. The junction had 20 bases not matched to a gene; V was cut back by 0 bases and J by 11 bases. This CDR3 has 18 residues. The CDR3 is CASSQSGDRWEGHLEAFF. CDR3 DNA sequence: TGCGCCAGCAGTCAATCGGGGGACAGGTGGGAGGGACACTTGGAGGCTTTCTTT.

The chain combines TRBV11-3 with TRBJ1-1, with 7 bases that match TRBD1. The length of the CDR3 is 13 residues. Germline CDR1 and CDR2: SGHNT and YENEEA. The V gene end was trimmed by 2 bases and the J gene end by 10 bases; junction bases not matched to a gene: 7. This chain's CDR3 is CASSLSRQGRAFF. DNA for the CDR3: TGTGCCAGCAGCTTAAGCAGACAGGGAAGAGCTTTCTTT.

The chain joins TRBV7-9 to TRBJ2-7; D unresolved. CDR1 is SEHNR, CDR2 FQNEAQ, per germline (reference sequence). The CDR3 totals 11 residues. Between the trimmed V and J ends, which lost 5 bases and 5 bases, there was a span of 7 bases. The DNA for the CDR3 is TGTGCCAGCAGCCCAAATCACGAGCAGTACTTC. Its protein is CASSPNHEQYF.

The chain uses TRBV28 and TRBJ1-5; D remains unclear. Germline loops: CDR1 MDHEN, CDR2 SYDVKM. Trimming removed 7 bases from V and 4 bases from J, with 17 bases in between. This CDR3 spans 15 amino acids. CDR3 in amino acids: CASIWSGGINQPQHF. In nucleotides, the CDR3 is TGTGCCAGCATCTGGTCCGGCGGGATAAATCAGCCCCAGCATTTT.

This clone was recorded once. The rearrangement uses TRBV2 and TRBJ2-1; 8 bases line up with TRBD2. The ends lost 7 bases at V and 8 bases at J; junction bases unmatched: 4. The CDR3 is made up of 12 amino acids. Per germline, CDR1 SNHLY and CDR2 FYNNEI. CDR3 sequence (DNA): TGTGCCAGCATTCGGGAGGGGGATGAGCAGTTCTTC. It is translated as CASIREGDEQFF. Complete variable domain (other parts from reference TRBV2 and TRBJ2-1): EPEVTQTPSHQVTQMGQEVILRCVPISNHLYFYWYRQILGQKVEFLVSFYNNEISEKSEIFDDQFSVERPDGSNFTLKIRSTKLEDSAMYFCASIREGDEQFFGPGTRLTVL.

The V call is TRBV7-9, the J call TRBJ2-1, with 9 bases lining up with TRBD1. Germline values: CDR1 SEHNR, CDR2 FQNEAQ (reference sequence). The CDR3 sequence is 17 residues long. V was pared by 2 bases and J by 2 bases, with 7 bases of the junction left unmatched. CDR3 in DNA: TGTGCCAGCAGCTTAAGGATCGGACAGGGGACCTACAATGAGCAGTTCTTC. Its translation: CASSLRIGQGTYNEQFF. Combining the CDR3 with reference TRBV7-9 and TRBJ2-1 gives the whole variable domain DTGVSQNPRHKITKRGQNVTFRCDPISEHNRLYWYRQTLGQGPEFLTYFQNEAQLEKSRLLSDRFSAERPKGSFSTLEIQRTEQGDSAMYLCASSLRIGQGTYNEQFFGPGTRLTVL.

This chain links TRBV6-4 with TRBJ1-2; TRBD1 matches at 7 bases. The CDR3 totals 13 residues. Germline V gene sequence: CDR1 MRHNA, CDR2 SNTAGT. V was pared by 5 bases and J by 8 bases, with 8 bases of the junction left unmatched. The DNA of the CDR3 is TGTGCCAGCAGTATAGAGACAGGGCGAGGCTACACCTTC. It is translated as CASSIETGRGYTF.